This T cell receptor beta chain derives from a study of blood T cells in healthy people across ages. At least 6 micrograms of total RNA were extracted per sample. Germline lookup yields CDR1 SGHDT and CDR2 YYEEEE. CDR3 length: 15 amino acids. Findings of the study overall: Relative to aged donors, long-lived donors carried more naive CD4+ cells and displayed higher diversity.

A note on this clonotype: Its specificity is not known. One end of the junction is discordant with germline, which a read error may explain.

Then a second PCR, running about 6 to 11 cycles, was carried out with a sample-barcoded 5' primer and a J-beta primer mix. TCRdb re-called the 5' RACE reads with MiXCR, one entry per CDR3 protein. The data show approximately 1.5 million distinct CDR3 sequences, approximately 43% seen once. The origin of this receptor is a young woman in good health. The rearrangement uses TRBV5-6 and TRBJ1-2; D ambiguous. Sequenced material: blood. The CDR3 DNA follows: TGTGCCGGCAGCTTGGTAGCGGCGGGAGAGTATGGCTACACCTTC. As protein: CAGSLVAAGEYGYTF.